Listed here are 4 T cell receptor beta chains from one sample, sequenced in a study of T cell clonotyping in hematopoietic cell transplantation. Data came from immunoSEQ multiplex PCR; TCRdb stores just in-frame clones and leaves some out. This table has 4,900 or so clones, around 78% appearing once. Sequenced material: peripheral blood mononuclear cells, taken 100 days after allogeneic stem cell transplant. All receptors derive from a male patient between 60 and 69 years old who had an allogeneic stem cell transplant, so T cells may come from the graft donor. Some clones in this sample may be carry-over from other donors' samples.

This clone is labeled large. The chain employs TRBV15 and TRBJ1-5; tentative D call: TRBD1 (5 bases). Trimming took off 6 bases at V and 5 bases at J, with 8 bases between the two ends. Per germline, CDR1 LNHNV and CDR2 YYDKDF (reference sequence). This CDR3 region has 12 residues. The CDR3: CATSLGDQPQHF. The DNA for the CDR3 is TGTGCCACCAGTTTGGGGGATCAGCCCCAGCATTTT.

The J gene is TRBJ2-1, the V gene TRBV7-3, with 8 bases matching TRBD2. Germline trimming cut 1 base from V and 2 bases from J; bases unmatched to any gene: 7. This CDR3 has 17 residues. Germline CDR1 SGHTA, CDR2 FQGTGA. The CDR3 DNA sequence: TGTGCCAGCAGCTTAAGGAACGGGAGGGGCGCCTACAATGAGCAGTTCTTC. Residues: CASSLRNGRGAYNEQFF.

The chain couples TRBV5-4 to TRBJ1-1; 10 bases fit TRBD1. Germline values: CDR1 SGHNT, CDR2 YYREEE (reference sequence). V lost 4 bases and J lost 5; bases outside the gene matches: 5. The CDR3 is made up of 14 amino acids. The CDR3 nucleotides read TGTGCCAGCAGCACCGACAGGGGGCAGACTGAAGCTTTCTTT. Translation gives CASSTDRGQTEAFF. The full variable domain, in which reference TRBV5-4 and TRBJ1-1 provide the parts outside the CDR3, is ETGVTQSPTHLIKTRGQQVTLRCSSQSGHNTVSWYQQALGQGPQFIFQYYREEENGRGNFPPRFSGLQFPNYSSELNVNALELDDSALYLCASSTDRGQTEAFFGQGTRLTVV.

The chain links TRBV19 to TRBJ2-7; 10 nucleotides match TRBD2. V lost 6 bases and J lost 5; bases outside the gene matches: 7. The CDR3 is 14 amino acids. Germline CDR1 reads LNHDA; CDR2 reads SQIVND (reference sequence). Written as DNA, the CDR3 is TGTGCCAGTAGGCCTAGCGGGAGCTCGCACGAGCAGTACTTC. Amino acids: CASRPSGSSHEQYF.